This TCR beta chain came from a study of stem cell transplantation in POMP-related autoinflammatory disease. Assay used: immunoSEQ multiplex PCR; TCRdb lists only in-frame clones, some missing. The sample consists of 9,900 or so clones, around 79% of them appearing once. Turning to this clone: The target antigen is unknown.

Germline CDR1 reads KGHDR; CDR2 reads SFDVKD. Trimming cost V 7 bases and J 5 bases; bases outside gene matches: 7. This CDR3 has 16 amino acids. General study findings and limits: Across all analyzed T-cell subsets, patients with PRAID tended toward reduced diversity and increased clonality.

This chain uses TRBV24-1 with TRBJ2-2, with 12 bases lining up with TRBD1. The sequencing used CD4+ T cells from PBMCs, collected after stem cell transplantation. The receptor's source is a human patient with POMP-related autoinflammation and immune dysregulation (PRAID). These T cells may partly come from the graft donor. CDR3 loop: CATSTGQGAFTGELFF. The CDR3 bases are TGTGCCACCAGCACGGGACAGGGGGCGTTTACCGGGGAGCTGTTTTTT.